The rows below give T cell receptor beta chains drawn from one sample of a study of blood T cell repertoires in COVID-19. Measured with immunoSEQ multiplex PCR; TCRdb has only the in-frame clones, and not every one. Among approximately 210,000 clones listed, around 92% were seen once. The sequencing input was PBMCs or T cells enriched from blood (not recorded which). These receptors came from a woman aged 18-29 years who had recovered from COVID-19. The CDR3 runs from the conserved cysteine through the conserved F or W. The D gene is left open where the match is weak. Size is stated for part of the rows, as once, few or many counts, or as a class when the clone is expanded.

v_gene: TRBV19
abundance: .
j_gene: TRBJ2-5
d_gene: TRBD2
CDR3nt: TGTGCCAGTAGTCCTGTGGGACTAGCGGGGGGTTTCCAGACCCAGTACTTC
CDR3aa: CASSPVGLAGGFQTQYF

v_gene: TRBV5-4
abundance: .
j_gene: TRBJ2-5
d_gene: TRBD2
CDR3nt: TGTGCCAGCAGCTCCCTAGCGGGGAGCCTCCAAGAGACCCAGTACTTC
CDR3aa: CASSSLAGSLQETQYF

v_gene: TRBV27
abundance: .
j_gene: TRBJ2-1
d_gene: .
CDR3nt: TGTGCCAGCAGTTTAACTCTAGCAGCCAATGAGCAGTTCTTC
CDR3aa: CASSLTLAANEQFF

v_gene: TRBV11-2
abundance: few
j_gene: TRBJ1-1
d_gene: TRBD1
CDR3nt: TGTGCCAGCAGCCCCTACAGGGGCGGGAACACTGAAGCTTTCTTT
CDR3aa: CASSPYRGGNTEAFF

v_gene: TRBV2
abundance: .
j_gene: TRBJ2-1
d_gene: .
CDR3nt: TGTGCCAGCAGTGATGTCAGGGTCAATGAGCAGTTCTTC
CDR3aa: CASSDVRVNEQFF

v_gene: TRBV7-6
abundance: once
j_gene: TRBJ1-5
d_gene: TRBD1
CDR3nt: TGTGCCAGCAGCCGGTTACCACTGACAGGGGTCGTAAGTCAGCCCCAGCATTTT
CDR3aa: CASSRLPLTGVVSQPQHF

v_gene: TRBV28
abundance: .
j_gene: TRBJ1-5
d_gene: .
CDR3nt: TGTGCCAGCAGCCCCGGACATAGTAGCAATCAGCCCCAGCATTTT
CDR3aa: CASSPGHSSNQPQHF

v_gene: TRBV7-9
abundance: .
j_gene: TRBJ1-2
d_gene: .
CDR3nt: TGTGCCAGCAGCTTAGCGTTCGGAGGGGAGACGGAGGGCTACACCTTC
CDR3aa: CASSLAFGGETEGYTF

v_gene: TRBV7-2
abundance: .
j_gene: TRBJ1-2
d_gene: TRBD1
CDR3nt: TGTGCCAGCAGCCCCAGCCTCGACAGGGTGAACTATGGCTACACCTTC
CDR3aa: CASSPSLDRVNYGYTF

v_gene: TRBV18
abundance: .
j_gene: TRBJ1-2
d_gene: .
CDR3nt: TGTGCCAGCTCACCACTAGGAGTCGGATCTAGCGGCTATGGCTACACCTTC
CDR3aa: CASSPLGVGSSGYGYTF

v_gene: TRBV5-4
abundance: .
j_gene: TRBJ1-2
d_gene: .
CDR3nt: TGTGCCAGCAGCGGGGGCCATGGCTACACCTTC
CDR3aa: CASSGGHGYTF

v_gene: TRBV5-1
abundance: .
j_gene: TRBJ1-1
d_gene: .
CDR3nt: TGCGCCAGCAGCTTTGGGGGGTGGAACACTGAAGCTTTCTTT
CDR3aa: CASSFGGWNTEAFF

v_gene: TRBV7-9
abundance: .
j_gene: TRBJ2-4
d_gene: TRBD1
CDR3nt: TGTGCCAGCAGCCGGGGACAGAACCTAGCCAAAAACATTCAGTACTTC
CDR3aa: CASSRGQNLAKNIQYF

v_gene: TRBV12-3/TRBV12-4
abundance: .
j_gene: TRBJ1-5
d_gene: .
CDR3nt: TGTGCCAGCAGTGGGGGGACTCATCAGCCCCAGCATTTT
CDR3aa: CASSGGTHQPQHF

v_gene: TRBV30
abundance: .
j_gene: TRBJ1-5
d_gene: .
CDR3nt: TGTGCCTGGAGCCACAGGGTCGATCAGCCCCAGCATTTT
CDR3aa: CAWSHRVDQPQHF

v_gene: TRBV7-9
abundance: few
j_gene: TRBJ2-2
d_gene: TRBD1
CDR3nt: TGTGCCAGCAGCTTAAGGGGACAGACGAACACCGGGGAGCTGTTTTTT
CDR3aa: CASSLRGQTNTGELFF

v_gene: TRBV14
abundance: .
j_gene: TRBJ2-6
d_gene: .
CDR3nt: TGTGCCAGCAGCCAAGGAGGACTGGGCCTACAGGGACGAGTTCGCTCTGGGGCCAACGTCCTGACTTTC
CDR3aa: CASSQGGLGLQGRVRSGANVLTF

v_gene: TRBV7-9
abundance: .
j_gene: TRBJ2-3
d_gene: TRBD1
CDR3nt: TGTGCCAGCAGCTTAGGGGACAGGATAGCGCAGTATTTT
CDR3aa: CASSLGDRIAQYF

v_gene: TRBV4-2
abundance: .
j_gene: TRBJ1-2
d_gene: TRBD1
CDR3nt: TGTGCCAGCAGCCAAGGGACAGGGATCGGATATGGCTACACCTTC
CDR3aa: CASSQGTGIGYGYTF

v_gene: TRBV27
abundance: .
j_gene: TRBJ2-3
d_gene: .
CDR3nt: TGTGCCAGCAGTTTATCGGTGGTAGCCACGCAGTATTTT
CDR3aa: CASSLSVVATQYF

v_gene: TRBV19
abundance: .
j_gene: TRBJ2-3
d_gene: TRBD2
CDR3nt: TGTGCCAGCACTAGCGGGGGGGTTGGAGATACGCAGTATTTT
CDR3aa: CASTSGGVGDTQYF

v_gene: TRBV3-1/TRBV3-2
abundance: .
j_gene: TRBJ2-3
d_gene: TRBD2
CDR3nt: TGTGCCAGCAGCCCCCGGACTAGCGGGGGGGCCACAGATACGCAGTATTTT
CDR3aa: CASSPRTSGGATDTQYF

v_gene: TRBV9
abundance: .
j_gene: TRBJ2-6
d_gene: TRBD1
CDR3nt: TGTGCCAGCAGCGCTGCTCTTAGACAGGGCGGATTCACAGCTGGGGCCAACGTCCTGACTTTC
CDR3aa: CASSAALRQGGFTAGANVLTF

v_gene: TRBV4-2
abundance: .
j_gene: TRBJ1-1
d_gene: .
CDR3nt: TGTGCCAGCAGCCAAGACAAAGACCGGGGAGCTTTCTTT
CDR3aa: CASSQDKDRGAFF

v_gene: TRBV28
abundance: .
j_gene: TRBJ1-2
d_gene: .
CDR3nt: TGTGCCAGCAGTTTGGGGGGACCCAACTATGGCTACACCTTC
CDR3aa: CASSLGGPNYGYTF

v_gene: TRBV28
abundance: .
j_gene: TRBJ1-6
d_gene: TRBD1
CDR3nt: TGTGCCAGCAGTTTGACAGGGGAGGGATCACCCCTCCACTTT
CDR3aa: CASSLTGEGSPLHF

v_gene: TRBV9
abundance: .
j_gene: TRBJ2-3
d_gene: TRBD2
CDR3nt: TGTGCCAGCAGCGTAGGTAGCGGGGGACCTTATACGCAGTATTTT
CDR3aa: CASSVGSGGPYTQYF

v_gene: TRBV5-1
abundance: .
j_gene: TRBJ1-6
d_gene: .
CDR3nt: TGCGCCAGCAGCTTGGGAGAAACGAGCTCCTATAATTCACCCCTCCACTTT
CDR3aa: CASSLGETSSYNSPLHF

v_gene: TRBV5-1
abundance: .
j_gene: TRBJ2-2
d_gene: .
CDR3nt: TGCGCCAGCAGCTTGGTGGGCAGGTCGTCCGGCGGGGAGCTGTTTTTT
CDR3aa: CASSLVGRSSGGELFF

v_gene: TRBV5-1
abundance: .
j_gene: TRBJ1-3
d_gene: .
CDR3nt: TGCGCCAGCAGCTTTGGGGGCTCCGGAAACACCATATATTTT
CDR3aa: CASSFGGSGNTIYF

v_gene: TRBV11-3
abundance: .
j_gene: TRBJ2-1
d_gene: .
CDR3nt: TGTGCCAGCAGCTTAGGCCGGGGTCCCTACAATGAGCAGTTCTTC
CDR3aa: CASSLGRGPYNEQFF

v_gene: TRBV7-2
abundance: .
j_gene: TRBJ1-5
d_gene: .
CDR3nt: TGTGCCAGCAGCTCTCTCAATCAGCCCCAGCATTTT
CDR3aa: CASSSLNQPQHF

v_gene: TRBV15
abundance: few
j_gene: TRBJ2-2
d_gene: .
CDR3nt: TGTGCCACCAGCAGAGATCGGGCGGAGGACACCGGGGAGCTGTTTTTT
CDR3aa: CATSRDRAEDTGELFF

v_gene: TRBV28
abundance: .
j_gene: TRBJ2-5
d_gene: TRBD2
CDR3nt: TGTGCCAGCAGTATCATCCCCGGGACTAGCGGGGGGGTTGGGACCCAGTACTTC
CDR3aa: CASSIIPGTSGGVGTQYF

v_gene: TRBV18
abundance: .
j_gene: TRBJ1-1
d_gene: .
CDR3nt: TGTGCCAGCTCACGACAGGACTACACTGAAGCTTTCTTT
CDR3aa: CASSRQDYTEAFF

v_gene: TRBV7-9
abundance: once
j_gene: TRBJ2-3
d_gene: TRBD2
CDR3nt: TGTGCCAGCAGCTTAAGGAGCGGGGGGTCCACAGATACGCAGTATTTT
CDR3aa: CASSLRSGGSTDTQYF

v_gene: TRBV19
abundance: .
j_gene: TRBJ1-5
d_gene: .
CDR3nt: TGTGCCAGTAGGACTATCTGGTCGGCTAATCAGCCCCAGCATTTT
CDR3aa: CASRTIWSANQPQHF

v_gene: TRBV28
abundance: once
j_gene: TRBJ2-5
d_gene: TRBD1
CDR3nt: TGTGCCAGCAGAACACAGGGGGCGAAAGAGACCCAGTACTTC
CDR3aa: CASRTQGAKETQYF

v_gene: TRBV19
abundance: .
j_gene: TRBJ2-5
d_gene: TRBD2
CDR3nt: TGTGCCAGTAGTACGGGACTAGTGGAGACCCAGTACTTC
CDR3aa: CASSTGLVETQYF

v_gene: TRBV27
abundance: .
j_gene: TRBJ1-2
d_gene: TRBD1
CDR3nt: TGTGCCAGCAGATACAACAGGGGAGACTATGGCTACACCTTC
CDR3aa: CASRYNRGDYGYTF

v_gene: TRBV19
abundance: few
j_gene: TRBJ1-5
d_gene: TRBD1
CDR3nt: TGTGCCAGTAACATAGGGGGCTATAGCAATCAGCCCCAGCATTTT
CDR3aa: CASNIGGYSNQPQHF

v_gene: TRBV9
abundance: few
j_gene: TRBJ1-2
d_gene: .
CDR3nt: TGTGCCAGCAGCGTAGATCCCAACTTTAGTAGCTACACCTTC
CDR3aa: CASSVDPNFSSYTF

v_gene: TRBV6-2/TRBV6-3
abundance: .
j_gene: TRBJ2-1
d_gene: .
CDR3nt: TGTGCCAGCAGTTACGGGACACACTCCTACAATGAGCAGTTCTTC
CDR3aa: CASSYGTHSYNEQFF

v_gene: TRBV3-1/TRBV3-2
abundance: .
j_gene: TRBJ2-7
d_gene: TRBD1
CDR3nt: TGTGCCAGCAGCCACGGAACCTACAGGGGTATATACGAGCAGTACTTC
CDR3aa: CASSHGTYRGIYEQYF

v_gene: TRBV9
abundance: .
j_gene: TRBJ2-1
d_gene: TRBD1
CDR3nt: TGTGCCAGCAGCCTAGGACAGGGGGTTTACAATGAGCAGTTCTTC
CDR3aa: CASSLGQGVYNEQFF